This record looks at one T cell receptor (beta chain) sequence and its context. The antigen remains undetermined. CDR3 size: 13 residues. Germline values: CDR1 MNHNS, CDR2 SASEGT. V was clipped by 8 bases and J by 8 bases, with 18 bases between them. Repertoires were generated with immunoSEQ multiplex PCR, while TCRdb's copy carries only in-frame clones and drops some. The table has over 85,000 clones, nearly 90% seen once. The sample is drawn from a study of T cell responses to AZD1222 COVID-19 vaccine. Broader study findings: At study baseline, merely a handful of AZD1222 recipients were seropositive. Spike-specific TCRs gained breadth and depth after people received two AZD1222 doses. Donors, mostly white British, included more females; clonal diversity was possibly underestimated.

The V call is TRBV6-1, the J call TRBJ1-2; D perhaps matches TRBD1 (6 bases). The sequenced sample was peripheral blood, obtained on day 0 of AZD1222 vaccination. The clonotype comes from an adult in good health. The DNA for the CDR3 is TGTGCCAGCGGAGACAGGTCGTCAGGGGGCTACACCTTC. Residues: CASGDRSSGGYTF.